The present TCR beta chain was sequenced within a study of T-cell memory formation after mild COVID-19. Overall study findings and caveats: Pre-infection memory held some responding clones, suggesting pre-existing cross-reactive T cells responded.

To note about this clonotype: What it binds is not known.

The V end lost 5 bases, the J end lost 3 bases, and 13 bases lay between the germline ends. The CDR3 is 14 residues long. In TCRdb, the 5' RACE reads were re-called with MiXCR into one record per CDR3 protein. Found here are roughly 400,000 distinct CDR3 sequences, around 17% of them singletons; the top ten hold around a fifth. The TCR sequence derives from a man aged 18 to 29 who had mild COVID-19 (a few samples of this study predate the infection). Cell type and time point are not known. Input material: PBMCs or a T cell subset sorted from them (not recorded which). The rearrangement uses TRBV12-3 or TRBV12-4 and TRBJ1-1; D unresolved. The CDR3 DNA reads TGTGCCAGCAGTCTAACGTCTTGGGACACTGAAGCTTTCTTT. Its translation is CASSLTSWDTEAFF.